A selection of T cell receptor beta chains follows, all from one sample in a study of early T cells in non-severe SARS-CoV-2 infection. One entry per CDR3 protein, called by TCRdb with MiXCR from the 5' RACE reads. Of tens of thousands of distinct CDR3 sequences listed, more than 9% are singletons. The material sequenced was whole blood. These receptors all stem from an adult who was a healthcare worker with PCR-confirmed SARS-CoV-2 infection or an uninfected control (not recorded which). Each CDR3 is given with its conserved first and last residue. A D gene is named only where the DNA matches it firmly. The size of a clone is reported for some rows only, either as once, few or many, or as a class for expanded clones.

>TRBV7-7|TRBJ1-1|many|-
TGTGCCAGCAGCTTAGAGTTTAACACTGAAGCTTTCTTT
CASSLEFNTEAFF
>TRBV3-1|TRBJ2-7|many|-
TGTGCCAGCAGCCAAAGGGACGGAACCTACGAGCAGTACTTC
CASSQRDGTYEQYF
>TRBV7-3|TRBJ2-1|few|-
TGTGCCAGCAGCTTGTCGGGAACTACCTACAATGAGCAGTTCTTC
CASSLSGTTYNEQFF
>TRBV20-1|TRBJ2-7|many|-
TGCAGTGCTAGGGCCACCCTTGGACTGCCCTTCTCCTACGAGCAGTACTTC
CSARATLGLPFSYEQYF
>TRBV18|TRBJ1-2|few|-
TGTGCCAGCTCACACGGACAGAACTATGGCTACACCTTC
CASSHGQNYGYTF
>TRBV7-2|TRBJ2-7|many|TRBD2
TGTGCCAGCAGCTTAGACCAGCGGGAGTCGGGCGAGCAGTACTTC
CASSLDQRESGEQYF
>TRBV7-2|TRBJ2-2|few|TRBD2
TGTGCCAGCAGCTCCGGACTAGCGGCGAACACCGGGGAGCTGTTTTTT
CASSSGLAANTGELFF
>TRBV5-1|TRBJ1-1|many|-
TGCGCCAGCAGCTTGGGGCAGGGCGGCACTGAAGCTTTCTTT
CASSLGQGGTEAFF
>TRBV7-9|TRBJ2-5|-|-
TGTGCCAGCAGCCCCGACCCCCCACTAGCCACCCAGTACTTC
CASSPDPPLATQYF
>TRBV20-1|TRBJ1-3|-|-
TGCAGTGTCATAACAGCTGGAAACACCATATATTTT
CSVITAGNTIYF
>TRBV7-3|TRBJ2-2|-|-
TGTGCCAGCAGCCCCCGGACAAGAAACACCGGGGAGCCGTTTTTT
CASSPRTRNTGEPFF
>TRBV12-3/TRBV12-4|TRBJ2-3|many|TRBD2
TGTGCCAGCAGTTCTCGACTAGCAAATTGGGAGGATACGCAGTATTTT
CASSSRLANWEDTQYF
>TRBV4-3|TRBJ1-1|few|-
TGCGCCAGCAGCCAAGGTTGGGCGGATTACACTTCAACTTTCTTT
CASSQGWADYTSTFF
>TRBV20-1|TRBJ2-7|once|-
TGCAGTGCTGGAGGGGGCGAGCAGTACTTC
CSAGGGEQYF